These 17 T cell receptor beta chains were sequenced from one sample in a study of OX40 agonist ivuxolimab in advanced cancers. This table comes from immunoSEQ multiplex PCR, and its TCRdb copy is limited to in-frame clones, with some not included. The table shows about 36,000 clones, with about 70% occurring only once. The sequences come from CD4+ or CD8+ T cells sorted from blood, collected in a trial of the OX40 agonist ivuxolimab. The receptors derive from an adult with an advanced solid tumor such as melanoma, head and neck, liver or kidney cancer.

This clone was seen only once. V usage is TRBV5-1 and J usage is TRBJ1-1, with D possibly matching TRBD1 (6 bases). Germline CDR1 is SGHRS and CDR2 is YFSETQ. The V gene lost 4 bases and the J gene lost 5 bases, with 18 bases spanning the gap. The CDR3 has 15 residues. CDR3 loop: CASSGGGLSWTEAFF. The DNA of the CDR3 is TGCGCCAGCAGCGGAGGGGGGTTGAGTTGGACTGAAGCTTTCTTT.

The count of this clone is one. The chain recombines TRBV2 with TRBJ2-5; D is unclear. The germline CDR1 and CDR2 sequences are SNHLY and FYNNEI. This CDR3 is 12 amino acids long. V was shortened by 8 bases and J by 0 bases, with 7 bases between the two germline ends. The CDR3 here is CASAEYQETQYF. The CDR3 DNA sequence: TGTGCCAGCGCAGAGTACCAAGAGACCCAGTACTTC. Based on the CDR3 plus reference TRBV2 and TRBJ2-5, the full variable domain is EPEVTQTPSHQVTQMGQEVILRCVPISNHLYFYWYRQILGQKVEFLVSFYNNEISEKSEIFDDQFSVERPDGSNFTLKIRSTKLEDSAMYFCASAEYQETQYFGPGTRLLVL.

V and J are TRBV11-3 and TRBJ2-1; weak D call: TRBD1 (6 bases). Germline loops: CDR1 SGHNT, CDR2 YENEEA. Trimming removed 5 bases at V and 7 bases at J, with 9 bases between. This CDR3 contains 12 residues. CDR3 region: CASSAQGNEQFF. The CDR3, as DNA: TGTGCCAGCAGCGCCCAGGGGAATGAGCAGTTCTTC.

This chain uses TRBV7-2 with TRBJ2-7; D possibly corresponds to TRBD1 (6 bases). The V gene lost 1 base and the J gene lost 3 bases, with 10 bases spanning the gap. CDR3 length equals 14 residues. Looked up from germline, CDR1 is SGHTA and CDR2 is FQGNSA. CDR3 region: CASSLGGRGYEQYF. CDR3 DNA: TGTGCCAGCAGCTTAGGCGGCAGGGGCTACGAGCAGTACTTC. Full variable domain (missing parts from reference TRBV7-2 and TRBJ2-7): GAGVSQSPSNKVTEKGKDVELRCDPISGHTALYWYRQSLGQGLEFLIYFQGNSAPDKSGLPSDRFSAERTGGSVSTLTIQRTQQEDSAVYLCASSLGGRGYEQYFGPGTRLTVT.

This sequence joins TRBV6-5 and TRBJ1-1; D not certain. The CDR3 has 11 amino acids. Germline V gene sequence: CDR1 MNHEY, CDR2 SVGAGI. Trimming removed 7 bases at V and 0 bases at J, with 3 bases between. This chain's CDR3 is CASKLNTEAFF. As DNA, the CDR3 is TGTGCCAGCAAGTTGAACACTGAAGCTTTCTTT.

The chain employs TRBV7-2 and TRBJ2-1, with D perhaps matching TRBD1 (6 bases). The CDR3 sequence is 13 residues long. The V end lost 2 bases, the J end lost 6 bases, and 8 bases lay between the germline ends. From germline, CDR1 is SGHTA and CDR2 FQGNSA. The CDR3 coding sequence is TGTGCCAGCAGCTTATCAGGGGTCAATGAGCAGTTCTTC. Its translation is CASSLSGVNEQFF.

This clone was found a few times. The V call is TRBV28, the J call TRBJ1-4; D possibly corresponds to TRBD1 (5 bases). V was shortened by 4 bases and J by 8 bases, with 20 bases between the two germline ends. This CDR3 is built from 16 residues. The germline CDR1 and CDR2 sequences are MDHEN and SYDVKM. The CDR3 DNA follows: TGTGCCAGCAGTTCCCAGGGACTGGGGCAGGAAGAAAAACTGTTTTTT. The encoded protein is CASSSQGLGQEEKLFF.

This clone turned up a few times. This chain uses TRBV29-1 with TRBJ2-2, with 11 nucleotides matching TRBD1. Per the germline V gene, CDR1 is SQVTM and CDR2 is ANQGSEA. This CDR3 comprises 18 residues. Losses at the gene ends were 3 bases for V and 0 bases for J; bases not matched to a gene: 9. CDR3 DNA: TGCAGCGTTGACCCGGGACAGGGGGACCCCCCGAACACCGGGGAGCTGTTTTTT. It codes for CSVDPGQGDPPNTGELFF.

The chain carries TRBV27 and TRBJ2-2; 10 positions agree with TRBD2. The germline V gene encodes CDR1 MNHEY and CDR2 SMNVEV (reference sequence). Trimming took 3 bases from V and 7 from J; bases not matched to a gene: 8. This CDR3 region has 16 residues. CDR3 sequence reads: CASSFAAGGPNGELFF. Here the CDR3 DNA reads TGTGCCAGCAGTTTTGCAGCGGGGGGGCCCAACGGGGAGCTGTTTTTT.

The chain combines TRBV2 with TRBJ2-5; 7 bases line up with TRBD1. The CDR3 consists of 15 residues. Looked up from germline, CDR1 is SNHLY and CDR2 is FYNNEI. V lost 7 bases and J lost 3; bases outside the gene matches: 11. This chain's CDR3 is CASTGYARGKETQYF. The CDR3 region has the DNA TGTGCCAGCACAGGGTATGCCAGGGGGAAAGAGACCCAGTACTTC.

The V call is TRBV7-6, the J call TRBJ2-2, with 9 bases that match TRBD2. The V segment lost 6 bases and the J segment 5 bases; nucleotides outside the gene matches: 7. Per the germline V gene, CDR1 is SGHVS and CDR2 is FNYEAQ. CDR3 size: 15 residues. In DNA, the CDR3 is TGTGCCAGCAGGTCCGGGACTAGCAATACCGGGGAGCTGTTTTTT. Amino acids: CASRSGTSNTGELFF.

The V gene is TRBV5-4, the J gene TRBJ2-1; TRBD1 might be the D (6 bases). Germline V gives CDR1 SGHNT, CDR2 YYREEE (reference sequence). CDR3 length equals 14 residues. Trimming removed 5 bases at V and 6 bases at J, with 15 bases between. The DNA of the CDR3 is TGTGCCAGCAGGGGACAACCCCAGGCCAATGAGCAGTTCTTC. Translated, it gives CASRGQPQANEQFF.

J is TRBJ1-6 and V is TRBV19; possibly TRBD1 for D (6 bases). The CDR3 spans 13 residues. V lost 5 bases, J lost 7 bases, and 9 bases lay in between. CDR1 is LNHDA and CDR2 is SQIVND in the germline V gene (reference sequence). DNA of the CDR3: TGTGCCAGTAGTCCAACAGGGAATTCACCCCTCCACTTT. Translated: CASSPTGNSPLHF.

The V gene is TRBV7-9, the J gene TRBJ1-6, with D perhaps matching TRBD1 (5 bases). This CDR3 comprises 15 residues. Between the trimmed V and J ends, which lost 1 base and 1 base, there was a span of 5 bases. Looked up from germline, CDR1 is SEHNR and CDR2 is FQNEAQ (reference sequence). This chain's CDR3 is CASSLGGSYNSPLHF. The CDR3 DNA follows: TGTGCCAGCAGCTTAGGGGGGTCCTATAATTCACCCCTCCACTTT.

The V call is TRBV7-9, the J call TRBJ2-3; no clear D. This CDR3 comprises 15 residues. CDR1 is SEHNR, CDR2 FQNEAQ, per germline (reference sequence). V shed 1 base and J shed 2 bases, with 10 bases lying between them. The CDR3 DNA sequence: TGTGCCAGCAGCTTAGAAGGGTTCTACACAGATACGCAGTATTTT. Its translation: CASSLEGFYTDTQYF.

This sequence joins TRBV29-1 and TRBJ2-3; TRBD2 agrees at 12 bases. The CDR3 loop spans 16 amino acids. In germline, CDR1 is SQVTM, CDR2 ANQGSEA. The junction had 2 bases not matched to a gene; V was cut back by 0 bases and J by 1 base. As DNA, the CDR3 is TGCAGCGTTGAAGACTGGACTAGCGGGGGCACAGATACGCAGTATTTT. Its protein is CSVEDWTSGGTDTQYF.

The chain has TRBV19 and TRBJ1-6; TRBD1 might be the D (6 bases). CDR3 size: 14 residues. V lost 3 bases to trimming and J lost 6 bases, with 9 bases between them. Germline V gene sequence: CDR1 LNHDA, CDR2 SQIVND (reference sequence). The CDR3 DNA follows: TGTGCCAGTAGTATGGACAGAGGTAATTCACCCCTCCACTTT. Translating it yields CASSMDRGNSPLHF.